The present T cell receptor beta chain was sequenced within a study of T cells after yellow fever vaccination. Comment on this clonotype: The antigen remains undetermined.

General study points: Shared CD4/CD8 clonotypes were a small share, likely from convergent recombination. Researchers cautioned that FACS-sorted repertoires could harbor abundant clonotypes contaminating from the bulk population.

TCRdb called the 5' RACE reads again in MiXCR, with one record for every CDR3 protein. Of hundreds of thousands of distinct CDR3 sequences in the sample, approximately 13% are singletons; the top ten hold under 15%. V lost 7 bases to trimming and J lost 4 bases; unmatched junction nucleotides: 9. The CDR3 runs 14 residues. Per the germline V gene, CDR1 is MNHEY and CDR2 is SVGEGT. The TCR comes from a man between 25 and 39 years old who received the YFV17D yellow fever vaccine. V gene TRBV6-2 or TRBV6-3 combines with J gene TRBJ2-5; 7 bases agree with TRBD2. The sequencing used PBMCs, collected on the day of the yellow fever booster vaccination. Here the CDR3 reads CASTVSGGGETQYF. CDR3 sequence (DNA): TGTGCCAGCACAGTTTCGGGAGGAGGAGAGACCCAGTACTTC.